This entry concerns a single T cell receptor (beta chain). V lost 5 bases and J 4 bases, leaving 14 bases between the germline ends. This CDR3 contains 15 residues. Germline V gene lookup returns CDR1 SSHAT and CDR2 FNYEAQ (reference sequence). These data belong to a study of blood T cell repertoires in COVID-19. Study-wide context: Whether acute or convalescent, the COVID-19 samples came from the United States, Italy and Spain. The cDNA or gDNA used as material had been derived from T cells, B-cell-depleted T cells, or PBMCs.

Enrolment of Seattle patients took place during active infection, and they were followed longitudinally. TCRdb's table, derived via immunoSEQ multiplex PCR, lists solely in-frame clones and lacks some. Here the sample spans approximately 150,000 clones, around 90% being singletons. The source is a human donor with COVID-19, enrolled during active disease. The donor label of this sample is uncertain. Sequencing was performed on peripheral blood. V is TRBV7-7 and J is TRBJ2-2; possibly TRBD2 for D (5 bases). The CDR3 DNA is TGTGCCAGCAGCCCAACAATAGCGAGCACCGGGGAGCTGTTTTTT. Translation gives CASSPTIASTGELFF.